The subject of this entry is one T cell receptor (beta chain). Its antigen is not known. This could be a read error, since a much larger clone is one nucleotide away. This sample is part of a study of read filtering for tumor transcriptome and immune sequencing. Study-level findings and limits: Compared with RNA-seq, IR-seq gave much higher clonotype depth and reliability.

This library used approximately 0.4 ug RNA and molecular barcoded adaptors spanning alpha/delta and beta/gamma chains. TCRdb fed the reads into MiXCR, producing one record per CDR3 protein. The data show about 50,000 distinct CDR3 sequences, around 19% seen once. Germline lookup yields CDR1 MNHNS and CDR2 SASEGT. CDR3 length: 14 amino acids. The source material was a population of CD138-negative cells sorted from bone marrow. The gene calls are TRBV6-1 and TRBJ2-1; the D gene is possibly TRBD1 (5 bases). The receptor comes from a donor at least 40 years old with multiple myeloma. The CDR3 reads CASSEQGSYNGQFF. For the CDR3, the DNA is TGTGCCAGCAGTGAACAGGGCTCCTACAATGGGCAGTTCTTC.